A single sample gave rise to the 16 T cell receptor beta chains below, sequenced in a study of T cell responses to AZD1222 COVID-19 vaccine. TCRdb keeps only in-frame clones here, not all; method: immunoSEQ multiplex PCR. The table has 120,000 or so clones, around 82% seen once; the top ten hold about 4.6%. Sequences were derived from peripheral blood, sampled on day 0 of AZD1222 vaccination. The receptors derive from an adult in good health.

The chain links TRBV4-3 to TRBJ1-2, with D perhaps TRBD1 (6 bases). Trimming pared 0 bases from V and 7 bases from J, leaving 18 bases between. The germline V gene has CDR1 LGHNA and CDR2 YSLEER. The CDR3 covers 16 residues. The CDR3 loop is CASSQERTAHLGGYTF. CDR3 coding DNA: TGCGCCAGCAGCCAAGAGAGGACAGCCCACCTAGGTGGCTACACCTTC.

V usage is TRBV10-1 and J usage is TRBJ1-3, with a weak D call TRBD1 (6 bases). Germline assignment: CDR1 WNHNN and CDR2 SYGVQD (reference sequence). This CDR3 comprises 14 residues. Trimming pared 7 bases from V and 0 bases from J, leaving 10 bases between. The CDR3 reads CASTWTDSGNTIYF. CDR3 nucleotides: TGCGCCAGCACTTGGACAGACTCTGGAAACACCATATATTTT.

The chain has TRBV7-2 and TRBJ1-3; no clear D gene. Trimming stripped 6 bases from V and 4 bases from J, with 10 bases between. This CDR3 is 13 amino acids long. Germline loops: CDR1 SGHTA, CDR2 FQGNSA. CDR3 sequence reads: CASRPDGGNTIYF. In DNA form, the CDR3 reads TGTGCCAGCAGACCGGACGGGGGAAACACCATATATTTT.

The chain employs TRBV10-2 and TRBJ2-7; 8 positions agree with TRBD2. Losses at the gene ends were 8 bases for V and 0 bases for J; bases not matched to a gene: 9. From germline, CDR1 is WSHSY and CDR2 SAAADI. CDR3 length: 15 amino acids. The CDR3 sequence is CASAMSGGASYEQYF. CDR3 bases: TGCGCCAGCGCGATGAGCGGGGGAGCCTCCTACGAGCAGTACTTC.

The genes are TRBV6-5 and TRBJ1-2; 8 bases are shared with TRBD1. Germline trimming cut 5 bases from V and 7 bases from J; bases unmatched to any gene: 3. The length of the CDR3 is 12 residues. CDR1 and CDR2 (germline): MNHEY, SVGAGI. The CDR3 here is CASSRTGGGYTF. CDR3 nucleotide sequence: TGTGCCAGCAGTAGAACAGGGGGTGGCTACACCTTC.

The table lists this clone with a few counts. This sequence joins TRBV9 and TRBJ2-3, with a tentative D call TRBD2 (6 bases). The CDR3 is 18 amino acids. V dropped 3 bases and J dropped 1 base, with 21 bases sitting between them. CDR1 SGDLS and CDR2 YYNGEE come from the germline V gene. Here the CDR3 reads CASSGRGRGYPRTDTQYF. The CDR3 DNA sequence: TGTGCCAGCAGCGGGAGGGGCCGGGGATACCCTCGCACAGATACGCAGTATTTT. The full variable domain, rest sourced from reference TRBV9 and TRBJ2-3, is DSGVTQTPKHLITATGQRVTLRCSPRSGDLSVYWYQQSLDQGLQFLIQYYNGEERAKGNILERFSAQQFPDLHSELNLSSLELGDSALYFCASSGRGRGYPRTDTQYFGPGTRLTVL.

The CDR3 is CASSGVWGGNSYEQYF. The DNA for the CDR3 is TGTGCCAGCAGTGGAGTATGGGGGGGCAACTCCTACGAGCAGTACTTC. V usage is TRBV6-1 and J usage is TRBJ2-7; D possibly corresponds to TRBD2 (7 bases). The ends were cut back, 4 bases at V and 0 bases at J, with 16 bases in the middle. The length of the CDR3 is 16 residues. Looked up from germline, CDR1 is MNHNS and CDR2 is SASEGT.

This chain connects TRBV28 to TRBJ1-2; TRBD1 aligns across 7 bases. The CDR3 runs 13 residues. V trimming: 5 bases; J trimming: 5 bases; junction bases outside the gene matches: 5. Germline CDR1 is MDHEN and CDR2 is SYDVKM. CDR3 sequence reads: CASSPQGRYGYTF. CDR3 nucleotide sequence: TGTGCCAGCAGTCCACAGGGGAGGTATGGCTACACCTTC.

To note about this clone: The identical CDR3 is also encoded by other nucleotide sequences in the sample. The gene calls are TRBV10-1 and TRBJ2-5, with 11 bases identical to TRBD2. The CDR3 runs to 14 residues. Germline assignment: CDR1 WNHNN and CDR2 SYGVQD (reference sequence). V lost 6 bases to trimming and J lost 5 bases; unmatched junction nucleotides: 5. Here the CDR3 reads CASSASGRRETQYF. The CDR3 DNA sequence: TGCGCCAGCAGCGCTAGCGGGAGGCGGGAGACCCAGTACTTC.

This chain connects TRBV7-8 to TRBJ2-7, with 8 bases aligning to TRBD2. Germline V gene sequence: CDR1 SGHVS, CDR2 FQNEAQ. This CDR3 is built from 14 residues. J gave up 4 bases and V 5 bases, and 7 bases lay outside the gene matches. This CDR3 reads CASSPREGIYEQYF. The CDR3 bases are TGTGCCAGCAGCCCCCGGGAGGGGATTTACGAGCAGTACTTC.

This clone occurred a few times. V usage is TRBV6-5 and J usage is TRBJ1-2, with 10 bases matching TRBD1. This CDR3 contains 15 residues. Per the germline V gene, CDR1 is MNHEY and CDR2 is SVGAGI. The V and J ends lost 5 bases and 7 bases, in that order; junction bases with no gene match: 10. The CDR3 DNA sequence: TGTGCCAGCAGTAGCGGCGGACAGGGGGAAAGTGGCTACACCTTC. It is translated as CASSSGGQGESGYTF.

This clone was detected only once. The V gene is TRBV11-2, the J gene TRBJ2-7, with no clear D. In germline, CDR1 is SGHAT, CDR2 FQNNGV. The CDR3 runs 13 residues. Trimming removed 5 bases from V and 3 bases from J, with 11 bases in between. The CDR3 reads CASSPTGRYEQYF. CDR3 DNA: TGTGCCAGCAGCCCCACGGGCCGCTACGAGCAGTACTTC. Looking up the rest from reference TRBV11-2 and TRBJ2-7 gives the full variable domain: EAGVAQSPRYKIIEKRQSVAFWCNPISGHATLYWYQQILGQGPKLLIQFQNNGVVDDSQLPKDRFSAERLKGVDSTLKIQPAKLEDSAVYLCASSPTGRYEQYFGPGTRLTVT.

V is TRBV3-1 (or the pseudogene TRBV3-2) and J is TRBJ2-7; D tentatively reads TRBD1 or TRBD2 (5 bases each). Germline V CDR1 and CDR2: LGHDT, YNNKEL (reference sequence). V lost 4 bases to trimming and J lost 5 bases, with 18 bases between them. The CDR3 length is 15 residues. CDR3 protein: CASSPGTVLGDEQYF. For the CDR3, the DNA is TGTGCCAGCAGCCCGGGGACGGTCTTGGGAGACGAGCAGTACTTC.

The CDR3: CSARGDEQFF. CDR3 DNA: TGCAGTGCTAGGGGCGATGAGCAGTTCTTC. The rearrangement uses TRBV20-1 and TRBJ2-1, with no clear D. The V end was cut by 3 bases, the J end by 8 bases, with 5 bases between. The CDR3 has 10 amino acids. Germline V gene data show CDR1 as DFQATT and CDR2 as SNEGSKA (reference sequence).

The J gene is TRBJ2-1, the V gene TRBV6-2 or TRBV6-3; D is unresolved. Germline V gene sequence: CDR1 MNHEY, CDR2 SVGEGT. Between the trimmed V and J ends, which lost 5 bases and 1 base, there was a span of 12 bases. The CDR3 contains 15 residues. This chain's CDR3 is CASSLNAPSYNEQFF. DNA for the CDR3: TGTGCCAGCAGTCTGAACGCCCCTTCCTACAATGAGCAGTTCTTC.

The genes are TRBV19 and TRBJ2-7, with TRBD1 matching over 10 bases. Germline V gene data show CDR1 as LNHDA and CDR2 as SQIVND (reference sequence). This CDR3 contains 14 residues. The V and J ends lost 7 bases and 5 bases, in that order; junction bases with no gene match: 8. CDR3 coding DNA: TGTGCCAGTAATCATCGACAGGGGGCCAACGAGCAGTACTTC. It is translated as CASNHRQGANEQYF. Full variable domain (remainder filled in from reference TRBV19 and TRBJ2-7): DGGITQSPKYLFRKEGQNVTLSCEQNLNHDAMYWYRQDPGQGLRLIYYSQIVNDFQKGDIAEGYSVSREKKESFPLTVTSAQKNPTAFYLCASNHRQGANEQYFGPGTRLTVT.